These 22 T cell receptor beta chains were all obtained from the same sample, sequenced in a study of blood T cell repertoires in COVID-19. Produced via immunoSEQ multiplex PCR; TCRdb's table is partial and in-frame only. The table lists roughly 280,000 clones, around four fifths of them singletons. The specimen sequenced was peripheral blood. All receptors come from a man in his sixties with acute or convalescent COVID-19.

The V call is TRBV6-5, the J call TRBJ2-3; D not resolved. This CDR3 is built from 15 residues. CDR1 and CDR2 (germline): MNHEY, SVGAGI. Between the trimmed V and J ends, which lost 2 bases and 0 bases, there was a span of 9 bases. CDR3 coding DNA: TGTGCCAGCAGTTACCAGTGGGCTAGCACAGATACGCAGTATTTT. As protein: CASSYQWASTDTQYF.

This clone has only one observation. This chain joins TRBV2 and TRBJ1-2; TRBD1 aligns across 9 bases. Germline trimming cut 10 bases from V and 8 bases from J; bases unmatched to any gene: 11. The germline CDR1 and CDR2 sequences are SNHLY and FYNNEI. The CDR3 is 13 residues long. DNA for the CDR3: TGTGCCACCTCTCTGGACAGGGGCGTAGGCTACACCTTC. As protein: CATSLDRGVGYTF.

The chain combines TRBV5-4 with TRBJ2-2; D is possibly TRBD2 (5 bases). CDR1 SGHNT and CDR2 YYREEE come from the germline V gene (reference sequence). The CDR3 sequence is 14 residues long. Trimming cost V 4 bases and J 5 bases, with 12 bases left between them. The chain's CDR3 is CASSQHEGTGELFF. The CDR3 nucleotides are TGTGCCAGCAGCCAACACGAGGGAACCGGGGAGCTGTTTTTT.

This clone occurred once. The genes are TRBV15 and TRBJ2-3; D might be TRBD1 (7 bases). The CDR3 contains 17 residues. Looked up from germline, CDR1 is LNHNV and CDR2 is YYDKDF (reference sequence). Trimming took 0 bases from V and 2 from J, leaving 15 bases between them. The CDR3 region has the DNA TGTGCCACCAGCAGAGAGGAGGGGGCAGGGAACACAGATACGCAGTATTTT. Protein: CATSREEGAGNTDTQYF. The full variable domain, with the rest looked up from reference TRBV15 and TRBJ2-3, is DAMVIQNPRYQVTQFGKPVTLSCSQTLNHNVMYWYQQKSSQAPKLLFHYYDKDFNNEADTPDNFQSRRPNTSFCFLDIRSPGLGDTAMYLCATSREEGAGNTDTQYFGPGTRLTVL.

The rearrangement links TRBV5-1 to TRBJ2-7; 8 bases line up with TRBD1. The CDR3 is 16 amino acids. The J segment lost 0 bases and the V segment lost 3 bases, leaving 8 bases of the junction unmatched. From germline, CDR1 is SGHRS and CDR2 YFSETQ. Here the CDR3 DNA reads TGCGCCAGCAGCTCCTCGGCTGGGACAGGCTCCTACGAGCAGTACTTC. Its translation is CASSSSAGTGSYEQYF. The entire variable domain, with the rest obtained from reference TRBV5-1 and TRBJ2-7, is as follows: KAGVTQTPRYLIKTRGQQVTLSCSPISGHRSVSWYQQTPGQGLQFLFEYFSETQRNKGNFPGRFSGRQFSNSRSEMNVSTLELGDSALYLCASSSSAGTGSYEQYFGPGTRLTVT.

Here the CDR3 reads CASSSDYTGELFF. DNA for the CDR3: TGCGCCAGCAGCTCCGACTACACCGGGGAGCTGTTTTTT. The V and J genes are TRBV5-1 and TRBJ2-2; no firm D call. V was shortened by 3 bases and J by 3 bases, with 6 bases between the two germline ends. Germline CDR1 SGHRS, CDR2 YFSETQ. The CDR3 is 13 residues long.

This clone was recorded once. V usage is TRBV5-1 and J usage is TRBJ1-1; 8 bases line up with TRBD1. The ends lost 0 bases at V and 0 bases at J; junction bases unmatched: 4. This CDR3 is 16 amino acids long. Germline V lookup: CDR1 SGHRS, CDR2 YFSETQ. The DNA for the CDR3 is TGCGCCAGCAGCTTGGTGACAGGGGTTCTGAACACTGAAGCTTTCTTT. Amino acid sequence: CASSLVTGVLNTEAFF.

The rearrangement joins TRBV11-3 to TRBJ2-2; D remains ambiguous. Germline-derived CDR1 and CDR2 are SGHNT and YENEEA. The CDR3 consists of 13 residues. Deletions cut 3 bases from V and 9 bases from J, with 11 bases between. The CDR3 loop is CASSFLGRRELFF. The DNA of the CDR3 is TGTGCCAGCAGCTTTCTGGGCCGGAGGGAGCTGTTTTTT. The full variable domain, its missing parts supplied by reference TRBV11-3 and TRBJ2-2, is EAGVVQSPRYKIIEKKQPVAFWCNPISGHNTLYWYLQNLGQGPELLIRYENEEAVDDSQLPKDRFSAERLKGVDSTLKIQPAELGDSAVYLCASSFLGRRELFFGEGSRLTVL.

This chain links TRBV6-2 or TRBV6-3 with TRBJ2-1; 15 bases fit TRBD2. CDR1 is MNHEY, CDR2 SVGEGT, per germline. CDR3 length: 12 amino acids. The ends lost 6 bases at V and 15 bases at J; junction bases unmatched: 3. Here the CDR3 DNA reads TGTGCCAGCAGCTCGGGACTAGCGGGGGGGTTCTTC. Its translation is CASSSGLAGGFF.

The V call is TRBV30, the J call TRBJ2-7, with a tentative D call TRBD2 (5 bases). The V end lost 3 bases, the J end lost 9 bases, and 12 bases lay between the germline ends. Germline lookup yields CDR1 GTSNPN and CDR2 SVGIG (reference sequence). CDR3 length equals 11 residues. The CDR3 DNA reads as TGTGCCTGGAGGGTGGGTGGAGGGCAGTACTTC. Translating gives CAWRVGGGQYF.

CDR3 protein: CASSPGTSSTDTQYF. In DNA, the CDR3 is TGTGCCAGCAGTCCCGGGACAAGTAGCACAGATACGCAGTATTTT. This chain connects TRBV9 to TRBJ2-3; D may be TRBD1 (6 bases). Trimming removed 5 bases at V and 0 bases at J, with 13 bases between. The CDR3 runs to 15 residues. Germline V CDR1 and CDR2: SGDLS, YYNGEE.

This clone was found a few times. This rearrangement joins TRBV7-9 to TRBJ2-5, with 11 bases lining up with TRBD2. The CDR3 loop spans 15 amino acids. V lost 4 bases, J lost 5 bases, and 6 bases stayed unmatched. CDR1 is SEHNR and CDR2 is FQNEAQ in the germline V gene (reference sequence). For the CDR3, the DNA is TGTGCCAGCAGCTCGGGGACTAGCGGAGGTGAGACCCAGTACTTC. This sequence encodes CASSSGTSGGETQYF.

The J gene is TRBJ2-1, the V gene TRBV6-6; 7 bases align to TRBD2. This CDR3 is 15 amino acids long. Per the germline V gene, CDR1 is MNHNY and CDR2 is SVGAGI (reference sequence). Trimming took 6 bases from V and 0 from J; bases not matched to a gene: 5. The chain's CDR3 is CASSRGGSSYNEQFF. For the CDR3, the DNA is TGTGCCAGCAGCCGGGGCGGGAGCTCCTACAATGAGCAGTTCTTC.

This rearrangement joins TRBV11-1 to TRBJ2-7; possibly TRBD2 for D (5 bases). Germline V lookup: CDR1 SGHAT, CDR2 FQDESV (reference sequence). This CDR3 is built from 13 residues. Trimming took 5 bases from V and 0 from J, leaving 8 bases between them. The CDR3 DNA follows: TGTGCCAGCAGCCGAGGGCTCTCCTACGAGCAGTACTTC. It specifies CASSRGLSYEQYF.

The CDR3 coding sequence is TGTGCCAGCAGTTACTCGGGCACAGGGGGCTCCTACGAGCAGTACTTC. Amino acid sequence: CASSYSGTGGSYEQYF. The rearrangement uses TRBV6-6 and TRBJ2-7, with 8 nucleotides matching TRBD1. The CDR3 has 16 residues. Per germline, CDR1 MNHNY and CDR2 SVGAGI (reference sequence). The V segment lost 0 bases and the J segment 0 bases; nucleotides outside the gene matches: 4.

The rearrangement uses TRBV7-6 and TRBJ1-3; D is possibly TRBD1 (6 bases). Germline assignment: CDR1 SGHVS and CDR2 FNYEAQ. The CDR3 spans 15 residues. Trimming pared 2 bases from V and 2 bases from J, leaving 10 bases between. CDR3 protein: CASSLRGGAGNTIYF. The CDR3 DNA reads as TGTGCCAGCAGCTTAAGGGGGGGGGCTGGAAACACCATATATTTT.

This chain joins TRBV7-8 and TRBJ1-5; 7 positions match TRBD1. The CDR3 sequence is 15 residues long. The germline gives CDR1 SGHVS, CDR2 FQNEAQ. V shed 5 bases and J 2 bases; nucleotides not matched to a gene: 6. The CDR3 DNA is TGTGCCAGCAGCACGACAGGGTTACGCAATCAGCCCCAGCATTTT. It translates to CASSTTGLRNQPQHF.

The rearrangement uses TRBV5-4 and TRBJ2-5; 9 positions agree with TRBD1. The trim removed 2 bases at V and 5 bases at J, leaving 10 bases unmatched. This CDR3 has 16 residues. Germline values: CDR1 SGHNT, CDR2 YYREEE (reference sequence). The CDR3 DNA is TGTGCCAGCAGCTTACCCTCCGGGACAGGGTGGGAGACCCAGTACTTC. It specifies CASSLPSGTGWETQYF.

The rearrangement uses TRBV3-1 (or the pseudogene TRBV3-2) and TRBJ2-4; possible D gene TRBD2, 6 bases. The germline CDR1 and CDR2 sequences are LGHDT and YNNKEL (reference sequence). This CDR3 region has 16 residues. V lost 4 bases, J lost 9 bases, and 22 bases lay in between. The CDR3 loop is CASSPPGLANSGIQYF. In DNA, the CDR3 is TGTGCCAGCAGCCCTCCGGGACTGGCCAATTCCGGCATTCAGTACTTC.

The chain has TRBV3-1 (or the pseudogene TRBV3-2) and TRBJ1-2; D is ambiguous. Trimming took 0 bases from V and 3 from J, leaving 8 bases between them. CDR3 length equals 14 residues. Germline V gene sequence: CDR1 LGHDT, CDR2 YNNKEL (reference sequence). As DNA, the CDR3 is TGTGCCAGCAGCCAAGAAAACACGTACTATGGCTACACCTTC. Residues: CASSQENTYYGYTF.

The chain recombines TRBV7-2 with TRBJ2-1; tentatively, D is TRBD1 (6 bases). Between the trimmed V and J ends, which lost 4 bases and 8 bases, there was a span of 18 bases. Germline CDR1 is SGHTA and CDR2 is FQGNSA. CDR3 length: 15 residues. This chain's CDR3 is CASSYEQGMIYEQFF. CDR3 nucleotides: TGTGCCAGCAGCTACGAACAGGGAATGATTTATGAGCAGTTCTTC.

This clone has more than one count but fewer than ten. This sequence joins TRBV2 and TRBJ1-2; the D is unclear. Trimming took off 3 bases at V and 5 bases at J, with 13 bases between the two ends. The CDR3 sequence is 14 residues long. Germline V gives CDR1 SNHLY, CDR2 FYNNEI. CDR3 DNA: TGTGCCAGCAGTGACTTCTCTGGGAGTTATGGCTACACCTTC. Translated: CASSDFSGSYGYTF.